The clone carrying this TCR beta chain was observed a few times. What it recognizes is unknown. The primer mix had 60 Vbeta and 13 Jbeta primers. This table comes from immunoSEQ multiplex PCR, and its TCRdb copy is limited to in-frame clones, with some not included. The sample shows 220,000 or so clones, 60% to 80% of them seen only once. The data stem from a study of cytomegalovirus exposure and HLA in healthy donors. Study-wide results and caveats: In vitro data verified a few CMV-associated chains as specific for CMV antigens.

The germline V gene encodes CDR1 KGHSH and CDR2 LQKENI. V lost 5 bases, J lost 5 bases, and 15 bases lay in between. The CDR3 length is 14 residues. The V and J genes are TRBV18 and TRBJ1-1, with D maybe TRBD1 (5 bases). The TCR was taken from a woman aged 25-40 years in good health and CMV-seronegative. The sample was PBMCs. The CDR3 reads CASSGGGPRTEAFF. The CDR3 DNA reads TGTGCCAGCTCAGGGGGAGGGCCGCGGACTGAAGCTTTCTTT.